Sequencing of this TCR beta chain was carried out in a study of T cell repertoires in cytomegalovirus infection. At the level of the study: CMV infection together with matching HLA type was indicated by public TCR beta signatures.

About this clonotype itself: The antigen remains unidentified.

Germline lookup yields CDR1 LNHNV and CDR2 YYDKDF (reference sequence). The CDR3 is made up of 13 amino acids. V lost 0 bases and J 7 bases, leaving 7 bases between the germline ends. MiXCR, applied by TCRdb to the reads, yields one record per CDR3 protein. The sample holds fewer than 850,000 distinct CDR3 sequences, almost 30% seen once. This material consisted of cultured CD8+ T cells from PBMCs, taken from culture after CMV antigen stimulation. The rearrangement uses TRBV15 and TRBJ1-5; no reliable D call. The TCR comes from a human donor in good health (CMV status not recorded). Some clones in this sample may be carry-over from other donors' samples. CDR3 residues: CATSRDLGQPQHF. CDR3 bases: TGTGCCACCAGCAGAGATTTAGGCCAGCCCCAGCATTTT.